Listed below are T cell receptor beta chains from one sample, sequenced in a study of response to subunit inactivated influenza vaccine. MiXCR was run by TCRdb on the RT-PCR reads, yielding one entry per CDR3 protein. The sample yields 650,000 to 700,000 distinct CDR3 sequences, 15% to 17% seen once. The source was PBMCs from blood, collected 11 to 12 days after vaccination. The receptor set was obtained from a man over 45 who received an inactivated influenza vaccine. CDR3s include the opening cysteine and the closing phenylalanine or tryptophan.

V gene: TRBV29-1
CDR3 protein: CSVPPGQGNYGYTF

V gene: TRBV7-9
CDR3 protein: CASSSELVTDNEQFF

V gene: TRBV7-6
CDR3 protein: CASSVESPITDTQYF

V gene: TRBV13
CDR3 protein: CASSLTGEYQETQYF

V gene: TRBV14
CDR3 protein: CASSTQGTSQYF

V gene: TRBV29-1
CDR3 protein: CSVIHRESKTQYF

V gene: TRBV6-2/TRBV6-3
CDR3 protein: CASSYGGVNTEAFF

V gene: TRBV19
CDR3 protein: CASSIDPGLKGTGELFF

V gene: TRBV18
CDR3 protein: CASSTGELSTGELFF

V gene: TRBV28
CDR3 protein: CASSLSSGQKLFF

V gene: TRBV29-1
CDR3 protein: CSASAGGTDTQYF

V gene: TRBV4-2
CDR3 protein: CASSQEGGPADTQYF

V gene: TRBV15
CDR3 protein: CATSRGPGVDTQYF

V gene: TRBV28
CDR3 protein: CASSAPAGLAETQYF

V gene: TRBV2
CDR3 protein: CAGAVKGNQPQHF

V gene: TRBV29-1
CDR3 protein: CSARTDRYEQYF

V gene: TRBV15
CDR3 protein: CATSTYTGENEQFF

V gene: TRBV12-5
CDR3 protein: CASGIPTSGGGTGELFF

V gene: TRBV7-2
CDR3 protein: CASGRVFPLNEQFF

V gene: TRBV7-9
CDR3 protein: CASTPQSGRPYEQYF

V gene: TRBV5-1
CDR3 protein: CASSTRSKEKLFF

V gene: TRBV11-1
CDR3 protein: CASSSSLAGRGGSGANVLTF

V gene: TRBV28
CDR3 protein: CASRTGPGELFF

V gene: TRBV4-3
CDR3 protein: CASSQDRDWRNQPQHF

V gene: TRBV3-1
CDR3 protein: CASSQVFNEQFF

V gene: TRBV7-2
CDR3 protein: CASSFSGSFYNEQFF

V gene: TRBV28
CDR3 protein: CASSLLQLLVDNSPLHF

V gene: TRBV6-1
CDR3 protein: CASRDDPGTGAGANVLTF

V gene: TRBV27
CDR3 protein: CASSHTRGELFF

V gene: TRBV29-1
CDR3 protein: CSVASGANVLTF

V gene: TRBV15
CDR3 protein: CATSRAISGTGPSEQYF

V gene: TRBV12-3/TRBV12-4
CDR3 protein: CASSGQGYQPQHF

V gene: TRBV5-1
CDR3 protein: CASSLRGMEGSPLHF

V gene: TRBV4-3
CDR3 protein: CASSQQRGETQYF

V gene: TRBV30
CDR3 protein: CAWVRLAERETQYF

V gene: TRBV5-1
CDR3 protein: CASSLVGRPEEAFF

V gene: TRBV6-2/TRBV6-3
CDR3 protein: CASSGTGHQPQHF

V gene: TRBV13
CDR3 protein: CASSGDGTAYNEQFF

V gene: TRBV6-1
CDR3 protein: CATIRDRMNTEAFF

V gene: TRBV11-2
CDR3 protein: CASSGRLGNVRTDTQYF

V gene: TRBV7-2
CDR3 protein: CASSRRQNNEQFF

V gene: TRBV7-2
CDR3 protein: CASSARQGRTDTQYF

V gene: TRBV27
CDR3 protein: CASSLPNTEAFF

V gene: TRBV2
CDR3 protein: CASSRYTTYYEQYF

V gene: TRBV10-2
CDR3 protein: CASSESPGAPYEQYF

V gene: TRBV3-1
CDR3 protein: CASSHAFSGRVSNEQFF

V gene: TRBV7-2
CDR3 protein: CASSFRGSNQPQHF

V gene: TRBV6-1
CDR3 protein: CASSPWRGGLNEQFF

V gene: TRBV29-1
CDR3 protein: CSVERGRMGNEQFF

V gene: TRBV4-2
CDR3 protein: CASSQALGLLSTDTQYF

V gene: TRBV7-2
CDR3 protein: CASSFRGAYNSPLHF

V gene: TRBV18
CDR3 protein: CASSPTSGNNEQFF

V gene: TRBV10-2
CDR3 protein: CASSDRIEAFF

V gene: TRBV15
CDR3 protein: CATSRGETTGVNNEQFF

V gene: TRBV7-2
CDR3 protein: CASSPRGDQPQHF

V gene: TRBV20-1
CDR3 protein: CSAPGGSNQPQHF

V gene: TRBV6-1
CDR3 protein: CASSASDSGANVLTF

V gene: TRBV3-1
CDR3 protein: CASSPGEGWSYEQYF

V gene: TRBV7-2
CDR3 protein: CASSLEGSRGGYGYTF

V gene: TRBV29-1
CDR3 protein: CSVTQGPINYGYTF